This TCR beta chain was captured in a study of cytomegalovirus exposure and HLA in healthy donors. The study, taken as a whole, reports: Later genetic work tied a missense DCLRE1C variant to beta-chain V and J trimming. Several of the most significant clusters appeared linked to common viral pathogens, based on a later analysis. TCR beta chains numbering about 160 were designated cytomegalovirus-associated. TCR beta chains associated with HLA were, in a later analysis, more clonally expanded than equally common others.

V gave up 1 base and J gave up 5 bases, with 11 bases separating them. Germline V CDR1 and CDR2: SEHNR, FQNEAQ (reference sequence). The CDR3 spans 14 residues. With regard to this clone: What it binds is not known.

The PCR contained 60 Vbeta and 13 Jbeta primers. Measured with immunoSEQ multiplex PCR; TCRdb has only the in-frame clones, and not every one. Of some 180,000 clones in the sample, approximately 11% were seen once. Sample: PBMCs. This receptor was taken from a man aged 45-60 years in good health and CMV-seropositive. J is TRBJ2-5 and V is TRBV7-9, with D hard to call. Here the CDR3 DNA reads TGTGCCAGCAGCTTAGATCGGGTTGGGGAGACCCAGTACTTC. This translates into CASSLDRVGETQYF.